This is a list of T cell receptor beta chains from one sample in a study of identical twins. TCRdb re-called the 5' RACE reads through MiXCR, storing one row per CDR3 protein. The sample records more than 400,000 distinct CDR3 sequences, 13% to 15% being singletons. A further study also used this sample, focusing on yellow fever vaccine responses in identical twins.

Sequencing was carried out using CD4+ T cells sorted from blood. The receptors stem from a woman under 30 in good health. Each CDR3 is given with its conserved first and last residue. The D gene is left open where the match is weak. Size is omitted from some rows. Given values are once, few, many or a class for expanded clones.

j_gene: TRBJ2-3; len: 16; d_gene: .; abundance: .; v_gene: TRBV6-5; CDR3aa: CASSHTPPSVADTQYF; CDR3nt: TGTGCCAGCAGTCACACCCCTCCCAGTGTCGCAGATACGCAGTATTTT
j_gene: TRBJ2-7; len: 15; d_gene: TRBD1; abundance: few; v_gene: TRBV28; CDR3aa: CASSPRTGFFREQYF; CDR3nt: TGTGCCAGCAGCCCTCGGACAGGGTTCTTCCGCGAGCAGTACTTC
j_gene: TRBJ2-5; len: 16; d_gene: .; abundance: .; v_gene: TRBV5-1; CDR3aa: CASSAGLGPLQETQYF; CDR3nt: TGCGCCAGCAGCGCGGGACTTGGACCGCTTCAAGAGACCCAGTACTTC
j_gene: TRBJ1-1; len: 13; d_gene: .; abundance: many; v_gene: TRBV12-3/TRBV12-4; CDR3aa: CASSRTDLAEAFF; CDR3nt: TGTGCCAGCAGCCGGACGGACCTTGCTGAAGCTTTCTTT
j_gene: TRBJ1-6; len: 15; d_gene: .; abundance: .; v_gene: TRBV5-1; CDR3aa: CASSAGGRSNSPLHF; CDR3nt: TGCGCCAGCAGCGCGGGAGGCAGGAGTAATTCACCCCTCCACTTT
j_gene: TRBJ2-1; len: 18; d_gene: TRBD2; abundance: .; v_gene: TRBV29-1; CDR3aa: CSVEDLRGGLAYGDEQFF; CDR3nt: TGCAGCGTTGAAGACCTCAGGGGGGGACTAGCGTATGGAGATGAGCAGTTCTTC
j_gene: TRBJ2-1; len: 14; d_gene: TRBD2; abundance: few; v_gene: TRBV10-3; CDR3aa: CASSLAEAYNEQFF; CDR3nt: TGTGCCAGTTCCCTAGCGGAGGCCTACAATGAGCAGTTCTTC
j_gene: TRBJ2-2; len: 15; d_gene: .; abundance: .; v_gene: TRBV3-1; CDR3aa: CASTSATGVAGELFF; CDR3nt: TGTGCCAGCACGTCCGCGACGGGGGTCGCCGGGGAGCTGTTTTTT
j_gene: TRBJ1-6; len: 13; d_gene: .; abundance: .; v_gene: TRBV5-1; CDR3aa: CASRVNNNSPLHF; CDR3nt: TGCGCCAGCAGGGTGAACAATAATTCACCCCTCCACTTT
j_gene: TRBJ2-2; len: 17; d_gene: .; abundance: .; v_gene: TRBV4-1; CDR3aa: CASSQVDLGAYTGELFF; CDR3nt: TGCGCCAGCAGCCAAGTCGATTTGGGGGCCTACACCGGGGAGCTGTTTTTT
j_gene: TRBJ2-1; len: 17; d_gene: TRBD2; abundance: .; v_gene: TRBV10-3; CDR3aa: CAISESSASGGADEQFF; CDR3nt: TGTGCCATCAGTGAGTCGTCGGCTAGCGGGGGGGCCGATGAGCAGTTCTTC
j_gene: TRBJ2-3; len: 17; d_gene: TRBD2; abundance: .; v_gene: TRBV7-9; CDR3aa: CASSQLSGGFSTDTQYF; CDR3nt: TGTGCCAGCAGCCAACTTAGCGGGGGGTTCTCCACAGATACGCAGTATTTT
j_gene: TRBJ1-2; len: 15; d_gene: .; abundance: .; v_gene: TRBV5-1; CDR3aa: CASSLDTGHYYGYTF; CDR3nt: TGCGCCAGCAGCTTGGATACAGGTCACTACTATGGCTACACCTTC
j_gene: TRBJ1-2; len: 12; d_gene: .; abundance: few; v_gene: TRBV25-1; CDR3aa: CASSDQLDGYTF; CDR3nt: TGTGCCAGCAGTGATCAGTTGGATGGCTACACCTTC
j_gene: TRBJ1-2; len: 13; d_gene: TRBD1; abundance: many; v_gene: TRBV5-1; CDR3aa: CASSPGQGYGYTF; CDR3nt: TGCGCCAGCAGCCCGGGACAGGGGTATGGCTACACCTTC
j_gene: TRBJ2-1; len: 16; d_gene: TRBD1; abundance: .; v_gene: TRBV28; CDR3aa: CASSSPGTGGLNEQFF; CDR3nt: TGTGCCAGCAGTTCACCCGGGACAGGGGGCCTCAATGAGCAGTTCTTC
j_gene: TRBJ2-3; len: 16; d_gene: .; abundance: .; v_gene: TRBV7-8; CDR3aa: CASSARRDYFTDTQYF; CDR3nt: TGTGCCAGCAGCGCCCGGCGGGATTATTTCACAGATACGCAGTATTTT
j_gene: TRBJ2-7; len: 13; d_gene: TRBD1; abundance: .; v_gene: TRBV2; CDR3aa: CASTGQINYEQYF; CDR3nt: TGTGCCAGTACGGGACAGATTAACTACGAGCAGTACTTC
j_gene: TRBJ2-2; len: 17; d_gene: TRBD2; abundance: .; v_gene: TRBV3-1; CDR3aa: CASSQDPSGLVTGELFF; CDR3nt: TGTGCCAGCAGCCAAGATCCTTCGGGACTAGTGACCGGGGAGCTGTTTTTT
j_gene: TRBJ2-3; len: 11; d_gene: .; abundance: .; v_gene: TRBV10-3; CDR3aa: CAISAQDTQYF; CDR3nt: TGTGCCATCAGTGCCCAGGATACGCAGTATTTT
j_gene: TRBJ2-3; len: 14; d_gene: .; abundance: .; v_gene: TRBV20-1; CDR3aa: CSASFLIHTDTQYF; CDR3nt: TGCAGTGCTAGTTTCCTAATACACACAGATACGCAGTATTTT
j_gene: TRBJ2-7; len: 15; d_gene: TRBD1; abundance: few; v_gene: TRBV10-2; CDR3aa: CASRAKGTGRYEQYF; CDR3nt: TGCGCCAGCAGGGCGAAAGGGACAGGGCGCTACGAGCAGTACTTC
j_gene: TRBJ1-2; len: 14; d_gene: .; abundance: few; v_gene: TRBV7-3; CDR3aa: CASSPFGGNYGYTF; CDR3nt: TGTGCCAGCAGCCCCTTCGGGGGGAACTATGGCTACACCTTC
j_gene: TRBJ2-7; len: 15; d_gene: .; abundance: many; v_gene: TRBV11-3; CDR3aa: CASSPYGVTSYEQYF; CDR3nt: TGTGCCAGCAGCCCGTACGGGGTGACCTCCTACGAGCAGTACTTC
j_gene: TRBJ1-6; len: 13; d_gene: TRBD1; abundance: few; v_gene: TRBV20-1; CDR3aa: CSAGGQGGSPLHF; CDR3nt: TGCAGTGCTGGCGGACAGGGAGGTTCACCCCTCCACTTT
j_gene: TRBJ2-3; len: 14; d_gene: .; abundance: .; v_gene: TRBV7-6; CDR3aa: CASSLTMGTDTQYF; CDR3nt: TGTGCCAGCAGCCTTACTATGGGAACAGATACGCAGTATTTT
j_gene: TRBJ2-1; len: 15; d_gene: TRBD2; abundance: few; v_gene: TRBV6-1; CDR3aa: CASSLIIAGSNEQFF; CDR3nt: TGTGCCAGCAGTCTAATAATAGCGGGATCTAATGAGCAGTTCTTC
j_gene: TRBJ2-4; len: 16; d_gene: TRBD1; abundance: .; v_gene: TRBV25-1; CDR3aa: CASSSGTGGAGNIQYF; CDR3nt: TGTGCCAGCAGTTCTGGGACAGGGGGCGCCGGAAACATTCAGTACTTC
j_gene: TRBJ2-3; len: 17; d_gene: TRBD2; abundance: many; v_gene: TRBV12-3/TRBV12-4; CDR3aa: CASSPGTSGITTDTQYF; CDR3nt: TGTGCCAGCAGTCCCGGGACTAGCGGGATAACCACAGATACGCAGTATTTT
j_gene: TRBJ1-1; len: 14; d_gene: .; abundance: few; v_gene: TRBV7-9; CDR3aa: CASSLAASNTEAFF; CDR3nt: TGTGCCAGCAGCTTAGCAGCCTCTAACACTGAAGCTTTCTTT
j_gene: TRBJ1-5; len: 15; d_gene: TRBD1; abundance: .; v_gene: TRBV19; CDR3aa: CASTDTGTGRQPQHF; CDR3nt: TGTGCCAGTACCGACACCGGGACAGGTCGTCAGCCCCAGCATTTT
j_gene: TRBJ2-1; len: 13; d_gene: TRBD2; abundance: few; v_gene: TRBV29-1; CDR3aa: CSVDSSGRGEQFF; CDR3nt: TGCAGCGTTGATTCTAGCGGGAGGGGTGAGCAGTTCTTC
j_gene: TRBJ2-3; len: 14; d_gene: .; abundance: many; v_gene: TRBV10-3; CDR3aa: CAISGTSASDTQYF; CDR3nt: TGTGCCATCAGTGGTACTAGTGCATCAGATACGCAGTATTTT
j_gene: TRBJ1-6; len: 15; d_gene: .; abundance: .; v_gene: TRBV20-1; CDR3aa: CSAPPRDIVNSPLHF; CDR3nt: TGCAGTGCTCCCCCGCGGGACATAGTTAATTCACCCCTCCACTTT
j_gene: TRBJ2-2; len: 16; d_gene: TRBD1; abundance: many; v_gene: TRBV28; CDR3aa: CASSFRSGGFAGELFF; CDR3nt: TGTGCCAGCAGTTTTAGGTCAGGGGGCTTTGCCGGGGAGCTGTTTTTT
j_gene: TRBJ1-4; len: 14; d_gene: .; abundance: .; v_gene: TRBV4-2; CDR3aa: CASSPGGASEKLFF; CDR3nt: TGTGCCAGCAGCCCCGGGGGGGCAAGCGAAAAACTGTTTTTT
j_gene: TRBJ2-4; len: 13; d_gene: .; abundance: .; v_gene: TRBV11-2; CDR3aa: CASSLSEKNIQYF; CDR3nt: TGTGCCAGCAGCCTGTCGGAAAAAAACATTCAGTACTTC
j_gene: TRBJ2-1; len: 16; d_gene: .; abundance: .; v_gene: TRBV2; CDR3aa: CASSEAGHFPYNEQFF; CDR3nt: TGTGCCAGCAGTGAAGCAGGGCATTTCCCCTACAATGAGCAGTTCTTC
j_gene: TRBJ1-4; len: 14; d_gene: .; abundance: few; v_gene: TRBV7-2; CDR3aa: CASSLGGINEKLFF; CDR3nt: TGTGCCAGCAGCTTAGGCGGGATAAATGAAAAACTGTTTTTT
j_gene: TRBJ1-2; len: 14; d_gene: TRBD1; abundance: .; v_gene: TRBV15; CDR3aa: CATSSNRGGYGYTF; CDR3nt: TGTGCCACCAGCTCGAACAGGGGAGGCTATGGCTACACCTTC
j_gene: TRBJ2-7; len: 15; d_gene: .; abundance: .; v_gene: TRBV18; CDR3aa: CASSPEDSLALKQYF; CDR3nt: TGTGCCAGCTCACCGGAGGACAGCCTCGCCCTTAAGCAGTACTTC
j_gene: TRBJ1-3; len: 17; d_gene: .; abundance: .; v_gene: TRBV4-2; CDR3aa: CASSQEIRREYGNTIYF; CDR3nt: TGTGCCAGCAGCCAAGAAATCCGAAGAGAGTATGGAAACACCATATATTTT